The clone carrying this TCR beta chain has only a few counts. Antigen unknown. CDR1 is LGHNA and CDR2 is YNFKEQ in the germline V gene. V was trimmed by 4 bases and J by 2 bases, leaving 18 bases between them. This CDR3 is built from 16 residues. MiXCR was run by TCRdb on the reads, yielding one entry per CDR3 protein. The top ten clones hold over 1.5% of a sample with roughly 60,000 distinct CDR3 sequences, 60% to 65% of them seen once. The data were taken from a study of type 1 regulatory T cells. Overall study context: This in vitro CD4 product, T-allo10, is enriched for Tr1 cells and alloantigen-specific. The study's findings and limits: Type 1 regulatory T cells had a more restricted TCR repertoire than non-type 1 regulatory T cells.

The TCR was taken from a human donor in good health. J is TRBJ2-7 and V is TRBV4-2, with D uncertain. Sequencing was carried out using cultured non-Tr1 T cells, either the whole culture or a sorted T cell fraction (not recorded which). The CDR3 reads CASSPIPDELTYEQYF. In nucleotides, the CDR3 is TGTGCCAGCAGCCCGATTCCGGACGAACTAACCTACGAGCAGTACTTC.